This T cell receptor (beta chain) was identified during a study of blood T cell repertoires in COVID-19. The overall study: Material from acute and convalescent COVID-19 was sourced from the United States, Italy and Spain. From T cells, B-cell-depleted T cells, or PBMCs came the material, which was cDNA or gDNA.

After removal of 5 bases from V and 7 bases from J, the junction contained 2 bases not matched to a gene. The CDR3 contains 12 residues. Per the study methods: Estimated nucleated cell counts came from reference gene primer amplification. Profiling relied on immunoSEQ multiplex PCR, and the TCRdb table lists in-frame clones only, not all of them. V and J calls and clone size are given by that table; D and trimming were obtained from the DNA. The repertoire holds 100,000 to 120,000 clones, with about 70% as singletons. The chain couples TRBV12-3 or TRBV12-4 to TRBJ2-1; 7 bases fit TRBD1. Sample: peripheral blood. This TCR was sampled from a woman aged 60-75 years with acute or convalescent COVID-19. CDR3 residues: CASSATGNEQFF. In nucleotides, the CDR3 is TGTGCCAGCAGTGCGACAGGGAATGAGCAGTTCTTC.